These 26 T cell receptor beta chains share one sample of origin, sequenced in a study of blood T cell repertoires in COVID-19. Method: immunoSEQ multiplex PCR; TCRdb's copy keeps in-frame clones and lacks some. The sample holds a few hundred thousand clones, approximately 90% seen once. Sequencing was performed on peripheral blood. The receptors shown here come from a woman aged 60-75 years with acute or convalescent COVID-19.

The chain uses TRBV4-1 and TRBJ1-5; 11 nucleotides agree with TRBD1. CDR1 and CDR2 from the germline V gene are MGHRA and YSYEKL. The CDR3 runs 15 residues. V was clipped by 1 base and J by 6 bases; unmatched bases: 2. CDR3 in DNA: TGCGCCAGCAGCCAAGCCGGGACAGGGGGTCAGCCCCAGCATTTT. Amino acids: CASSQAGTGGQPQHF.

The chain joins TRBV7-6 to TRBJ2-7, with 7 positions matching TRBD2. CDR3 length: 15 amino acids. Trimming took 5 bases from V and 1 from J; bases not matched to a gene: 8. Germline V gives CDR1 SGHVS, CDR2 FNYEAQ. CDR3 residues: CASSILGRGSYEQYF. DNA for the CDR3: TGTGCCAGCAGCATACTAGGGAGGGGTTCCTACGAGCAGTACTTC.

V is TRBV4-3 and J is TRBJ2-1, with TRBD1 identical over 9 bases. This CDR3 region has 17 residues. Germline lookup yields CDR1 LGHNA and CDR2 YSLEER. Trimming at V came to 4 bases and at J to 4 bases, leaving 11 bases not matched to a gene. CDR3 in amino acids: CASSRDARTGAYNEQFF. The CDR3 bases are TGCGCCAGCAGCCGAGACGCCCGGACAGGGGCTTACAATGAGCAGTTCTTC.

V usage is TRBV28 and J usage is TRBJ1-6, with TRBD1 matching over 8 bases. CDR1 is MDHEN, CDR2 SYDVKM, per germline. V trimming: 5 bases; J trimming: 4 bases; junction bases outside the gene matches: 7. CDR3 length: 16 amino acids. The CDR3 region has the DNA TGTGCCAGCAGTAAACGACAGGGGTGGTATAATTCACCCCTCCACTTT. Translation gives CASSKRQGWYNSPLHF.

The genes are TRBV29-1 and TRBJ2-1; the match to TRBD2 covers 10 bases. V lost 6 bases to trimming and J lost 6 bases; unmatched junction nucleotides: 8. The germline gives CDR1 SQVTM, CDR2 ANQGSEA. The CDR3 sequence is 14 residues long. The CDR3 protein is CSVVLAGVPNEQFF. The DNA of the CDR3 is TGCAGCGTGGTGCTAGCGGGAGTTCCCAATGAGCAGTTCTTC.

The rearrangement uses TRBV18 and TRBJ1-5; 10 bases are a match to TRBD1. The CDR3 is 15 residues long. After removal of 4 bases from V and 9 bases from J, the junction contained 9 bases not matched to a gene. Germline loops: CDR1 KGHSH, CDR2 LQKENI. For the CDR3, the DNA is TGTGCCAGCTCACGAACCGGGACAGGGGTGAGGCCCCAGCATTTT. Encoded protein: CASSRTGTGVRPQHF.

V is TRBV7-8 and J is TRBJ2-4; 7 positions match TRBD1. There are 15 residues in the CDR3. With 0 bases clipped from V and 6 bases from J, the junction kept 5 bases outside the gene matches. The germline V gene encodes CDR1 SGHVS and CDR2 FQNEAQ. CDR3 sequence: CASSLATGLGNIQYF. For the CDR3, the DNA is TGTGCCAGCAGCTTAGCGACAGGGTTGGGAAACATTCAGTACTTC.

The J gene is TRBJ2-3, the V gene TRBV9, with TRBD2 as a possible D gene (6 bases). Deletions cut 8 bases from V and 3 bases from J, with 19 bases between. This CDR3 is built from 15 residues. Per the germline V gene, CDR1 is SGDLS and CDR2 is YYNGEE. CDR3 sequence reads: CARKGTGEGTDTQYF. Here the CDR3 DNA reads TGTGCCAGGAAGGGGACGGGAGAAGGAACAGATACGCAGTATTTT.

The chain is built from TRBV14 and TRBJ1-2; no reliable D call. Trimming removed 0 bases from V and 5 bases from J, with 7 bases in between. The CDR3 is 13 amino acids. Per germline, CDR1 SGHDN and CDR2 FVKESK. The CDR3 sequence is CASSQDVLYGYTF. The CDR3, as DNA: TGTGCCAGCAGCCAAGATGTCTTATATGGCTACACCTTC. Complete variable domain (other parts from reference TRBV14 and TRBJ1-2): EAGVTQFPSHSVIEKGQTVTLRCDPISGHDNLYWYRRVMGKEIKFLLHFVKESKQDESGMPNNRFLAERTGGTYSTLKVQPAELEDSGVYFCASSQDVLYGYTFGSGTRLTVV.

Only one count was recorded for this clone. CDR3: CASSPTGAGGRWQFF. CDR3 sequence (DNA): TGTGCCAGTAGTCCCACTGGCGCGGGAGGCCGGTGGCAGTTCTTC. The rearrangement joins TRBV19 to TRBJ2-1; 8 bases map to TRBD2. Trimming took 5 bases from V and 12 from J; bases not matched to a gene: 15. Germline V gives CDR1 LNHDA, CDR2 SQIVND (reference sequence). CDR3 length: 15 residues. The variable domain in full, with the rest retrieved from reference TRBV19 and TRBJ2-1, is DGGITQSPKYLFRKEGQNVTLSCEQNLNHDAMYWYRQDPGQGLRLIYYSQIVNDFQKGDIAEGYSVSREKKESFPLTVTSAQKNPTAFYLCASSPTGAGGRWQFFGPGTRLTVL.

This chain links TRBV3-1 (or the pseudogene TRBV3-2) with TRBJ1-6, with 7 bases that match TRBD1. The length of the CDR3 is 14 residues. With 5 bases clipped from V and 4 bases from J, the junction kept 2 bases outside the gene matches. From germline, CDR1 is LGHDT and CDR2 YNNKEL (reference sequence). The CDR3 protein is CASSVTGYNSPLHF. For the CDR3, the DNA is TGTGCCAGCAGCGTGACAGGGTATAATTCACCCCTCCACTTT.

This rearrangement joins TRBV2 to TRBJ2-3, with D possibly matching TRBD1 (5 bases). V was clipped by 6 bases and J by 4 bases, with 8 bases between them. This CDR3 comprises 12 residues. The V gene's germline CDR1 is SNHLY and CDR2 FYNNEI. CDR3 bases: TGTGCCAGCAGGGGGCGGTCAGATACGCAGTATTTT. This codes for CASRGRSDTQYF.

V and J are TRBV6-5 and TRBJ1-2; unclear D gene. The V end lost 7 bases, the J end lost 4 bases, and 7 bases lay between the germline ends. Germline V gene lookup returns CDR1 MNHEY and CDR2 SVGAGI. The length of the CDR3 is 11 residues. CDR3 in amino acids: CASMQAYGYTF. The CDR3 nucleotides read TGTGCCAGCATGCAGGCCTATGGCTACACCTTC.

DNA of the CDR3: TGTGCCAGCAGCCCTCGTTTCGGACAGCTAGAGCAGTTCTTC. Amino acids: CASSPRFGQLEQFF. The chain employs TRBV7-9 and TRBJ2-1; D may be TRBD1 (6 bases). Germline V gene data show CDR1 as SEHNR and CDR2 as FQNEAQ (reference sequence). The length of the CDR3 is 14 residues. The germline V and J ends were trimmed by 5 bases and 10 bases, with 18 bases remaining between them.

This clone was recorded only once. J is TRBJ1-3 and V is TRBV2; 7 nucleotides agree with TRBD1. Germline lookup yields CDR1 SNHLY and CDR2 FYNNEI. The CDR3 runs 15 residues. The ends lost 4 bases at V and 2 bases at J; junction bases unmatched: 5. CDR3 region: CASSGQGGPGNTIYF. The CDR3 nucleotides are TGTGCCAGCAGTGGACAGGGTGGGCCTGGAAACACCATATATTTT.

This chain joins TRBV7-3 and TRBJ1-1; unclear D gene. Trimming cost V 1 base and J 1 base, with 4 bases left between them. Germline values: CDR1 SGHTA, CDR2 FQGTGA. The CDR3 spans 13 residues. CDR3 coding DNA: TGTGCCAGCAGCTTAAACGGGAACACTGAAGCTTTCTTT. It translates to CASSLNGNTEAFF.

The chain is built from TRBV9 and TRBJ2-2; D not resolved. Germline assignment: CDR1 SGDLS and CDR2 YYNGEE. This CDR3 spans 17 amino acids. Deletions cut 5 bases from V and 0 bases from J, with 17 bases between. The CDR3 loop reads CASSVTWAGPNTGELFF. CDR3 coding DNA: TGTGCCAGCAGTGTCACCTGGGCAGGTCCGAACACCGGGGAGCTGTTTTTT.

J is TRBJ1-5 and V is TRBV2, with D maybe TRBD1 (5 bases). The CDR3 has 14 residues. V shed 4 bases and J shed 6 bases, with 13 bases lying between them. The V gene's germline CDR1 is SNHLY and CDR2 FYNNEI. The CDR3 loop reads CASSVDSSAQPQHF. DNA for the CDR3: TGTGCCAGCAGTGTTGACAGTTCTGCTCAGCCCCAGCATTTT.

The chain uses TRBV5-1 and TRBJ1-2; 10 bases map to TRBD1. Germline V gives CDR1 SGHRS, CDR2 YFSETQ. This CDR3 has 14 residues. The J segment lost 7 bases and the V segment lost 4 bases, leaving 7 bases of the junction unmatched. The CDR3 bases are TGCGCCAGCAGCCCCGGACAGGGGGAGGGTGGCTACACCTTC. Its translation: CASSPGQGEGGYTF.

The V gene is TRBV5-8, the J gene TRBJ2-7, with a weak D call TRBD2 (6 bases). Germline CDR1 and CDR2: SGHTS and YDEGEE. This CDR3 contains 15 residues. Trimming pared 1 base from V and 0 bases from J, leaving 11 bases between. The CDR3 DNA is TGTGCCAGCAGCTTGCGCGGGGTCCTCTCCTACGAGCAGTACTTC. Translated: CASSLRGVLSYEQYF.

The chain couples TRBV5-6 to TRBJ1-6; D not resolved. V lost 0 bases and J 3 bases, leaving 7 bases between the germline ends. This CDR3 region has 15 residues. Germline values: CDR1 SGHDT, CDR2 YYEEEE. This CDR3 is CASSLGGGYNSPLHF. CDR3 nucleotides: TGTGCCAGCAGCTTGGGAGGAGGCTATAATTCACCCCTCCACTTT. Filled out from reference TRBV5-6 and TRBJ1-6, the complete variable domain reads DAGVTQSPTHLIKTRGQQVTLRCSPKSGHDTVSWYQQALGQGPQFIFQYYEEEERQRGNFPDRFSGHQFPNYSSELNVNALLLGDSALYLCASSLGGGYNSPLHFGNGTRLTVT.

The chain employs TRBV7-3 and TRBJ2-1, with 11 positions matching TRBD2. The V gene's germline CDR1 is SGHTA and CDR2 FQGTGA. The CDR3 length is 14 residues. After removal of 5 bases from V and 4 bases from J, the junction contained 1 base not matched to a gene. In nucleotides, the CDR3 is TGTGCCAGCAGCCCTAGCGGGGGGTACAATGAGCAGTTCTTC. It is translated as CASSPSGGYNEQFF. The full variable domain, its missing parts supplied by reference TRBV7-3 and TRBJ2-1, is GAGVSQTPSNKVTEKGKYVELRCDPISGHTALYWYRQSLGQGPEFLIYFQGTGAADDSGLPNDRFFAVRPEGSVSTLKIQRTERGDSAVYLCASSPSGGYNEQFFGPGTRLTVL.

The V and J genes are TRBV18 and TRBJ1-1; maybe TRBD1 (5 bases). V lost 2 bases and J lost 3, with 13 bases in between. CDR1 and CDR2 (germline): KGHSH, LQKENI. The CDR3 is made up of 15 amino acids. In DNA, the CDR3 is TGTGCCAGCTCACCATCGAAGGGGTGGGACACTGAAGCTTTCTTT. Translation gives CASSPSKGWDTEAFF.

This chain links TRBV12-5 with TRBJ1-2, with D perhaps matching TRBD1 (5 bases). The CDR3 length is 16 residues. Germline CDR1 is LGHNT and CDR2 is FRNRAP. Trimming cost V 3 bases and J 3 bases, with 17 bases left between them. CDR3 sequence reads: CASGLGPGPGYYGYTF. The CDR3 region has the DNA TGTGCTAGTGGTTTAGGACCGGGCCCAGGGTACTATGGCTACACCTTC.

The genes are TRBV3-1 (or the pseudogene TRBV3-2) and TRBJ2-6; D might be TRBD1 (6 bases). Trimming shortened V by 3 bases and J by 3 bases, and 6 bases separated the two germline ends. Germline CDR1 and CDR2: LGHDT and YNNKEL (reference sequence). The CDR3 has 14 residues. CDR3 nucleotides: TGTGCCAGCAGCCACAGGGGTGGGGCCAACGTCCTGACTTTC. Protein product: CASSHRGGANVLTF.

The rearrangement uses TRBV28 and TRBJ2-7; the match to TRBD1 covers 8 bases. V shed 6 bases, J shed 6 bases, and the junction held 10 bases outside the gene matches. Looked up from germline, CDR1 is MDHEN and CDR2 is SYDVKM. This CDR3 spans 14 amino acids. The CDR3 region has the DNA TGTGCCAGCAGCAACGGACAGGGAGAAGGCGAGCAGTACTTC. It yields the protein CASSNGQGEGEQYF.